This T cell receptor (beta chain) is from a study of shared T cell receptors in the human thymus (dated by TCRdb to about 2021). As for the study more broadly: The study examined how the human thymus generates shared, self-reactive T-cell receptor alpha chains.

To prepare the library, the immunoSEQ multiplex PCR assay was applied. TCRdb holds this immuneACCESS table with in-frame rearrangements only. Some clones are missing; in checked studies, unresolved V genes explain under half, and the rest has no known cause. In all, the sample holds hundreds of thousands of clones, and around 87% of those were seen once. Of the sample, around 0.0099% falls within the top ten clones. About this clone itself: No antigen is known for it. Per-base quality was not reported, and no clone a single base away is much larger than it.

Separately, the same data were catalogued under a study of human thymus T cells. The second study's paper adds: In Finland, the donors were immunologically healthy infants who were having open corrective cardiac surgery for congenital heart defects. Thymus tissue was collected as surgical resects that were removed during corrective cardiac surgery. V and J gene segment usage appeared biased in both thymic and peripheral blood repertoires. The related research found that thymic TCR repertoires overlapped highly between unrelated individuals. TCR alpha and beta repertoires from roughly 8 infant thymus samples and four related peripheral blood samples were characterized in the study. Donor ages ranged from roughly 6 to 250 days, and the cohort comprised over five male and a couple of female infants. Thymocytes were freed from the tissue by mechanical means and kept at -70 degrees C as pellets of roughly 8.5-31 million cells. A QIAsymphony instrument was used to extract genomic DNA from the frozen cell pellets. The immunoSEQ multiplex PCR assay was used to amplify the TCRB and TCRAD loci from a standardized quantity of quality-controlled genomic DNA. Amplicons spanned the V(D)J region at a length sufficient to cover the CDR3 and identify V and J genes. Through the commercial immunoSEQ service, the amplicons were sequenced on an Illumina platform. Corrections for primer bias and sequencing errors followed previously described methods, while TCRAD and TCRB definitions were based on the IMGT database. Analysis of the repertoires was done with immunoSEQ Analyzer 3.0 and VDJTools and included basic statistics, V/J segment usage, diversity estimates, rarefaction and pairwise overlap. Chao1, ChaoE, Efron-Thisted, Shannon and inverse Simpson indices were used to estimate diversity, which was also estimated on datasets down-sampled to the smallest sample. Repertoire overlap was assessed by strict matching of CDR3 nucleotide sequence, V gene and J gene, and clustering was done by Jaccard-based multidimensional scaling. On average, thymus samples gave 650,000 to 850,000 unique TCRB clonotypes, whereas blood samples gave approximately 84,000.

The material sequenced was thymocytes. This receptor was obtained from a boy in the first two years of life with a congenital heart defect. Donor details come from another sample of the same person, matched by shared clones.

The CDR3 is CASSGGTDRNTIYF. The DNA sequence reads TGTGCCAGCAGCGGGGGGACAGATAGGAACACCATATATTTT. The sequence links TRBV5-4 to TRBJ1-3; 7 central bases correspond to TRBD1. For CDR1 and CDR2, the germline V gene (reference sequence) lists SGHNT and YYREEE. For this chain, trimming is 4 bases at the V end and 7 bases at the J end, and the number of junction bases without a gene match is 8. Including the terminal cysteine and phenylalanine, the CDR3 comprises 14 residues. Only CDR3 DNA is held: 42 bases, read in frame from base 1.